The T cell receptor (beta chain) under discussion was sequenced for a study of T-cell memory formation after mild COVID-19. This clonotype was observed a few times. MiXCR, run by TCRdb on the 5' RACE reads, gives a single entry per CDR3 protein. The profile covers some 86,000 distinct CDR3 sequences, with roughly 25% appearing a single time and around 40% taken by the ten largest. Germline V gene lookup returns CDR1 SNHLY and CDR2 FYNNEI. Trimming took 4 bases from V and 2 from J, leaving 16 bases between them. This CDR3 has 16 amino acids. The clonotype was recovered from a man in his late teens or twenties who had mild COVID-19 (a few samples of this study predate the infection). Cell type and time point are not known. Sequenced sample: PBMCs or a T cell subset sorted from them (not recorded which). The chain is built from TRBV2 and TRBJ2-3; the D is unclear. CDR3 sequence: CASSGSMVPPTDTQYF. The CDR3 DNA is TGTGCCAGCAGTGGCTCCATGGTCCCCCCCACAGATACGCAGTATTTT.